This T cell receptor beta chain was sequenced during a study of blood T cell repertoires in COVID-19. On the study more broadly: Researchers got acute and convalescent COVID-19 samples from the United States, Italy and Spain. T cells, B-cell-depleted T cells, or PBMCs provided the cDNA or gDNA that served as material.

Original data processing: Reference gene primer amplification gave estimated nucleated cell counts. This table comes from immunoSEQ multiplex PCR, and its TCRdb copy is limited to in-frame clones, with some not included. V, J and clone size are taken as reported in that table, and D and trimming were inferred from the DNA itself. This repertoire shows roughly 100,000 clones, roughly 80% found once; its top ten account for 9.5% to 10%. Germline-derived CDR1 and CDR2 are SGHAT and FQNNGV. The CDR3 sequence is 14 residues long. V lost 5 bases and J lost 1, with 11 bases in between. The sample consisted of peripheral blood. The rearrangement uses TRBV11-2 and TRBJ1-1, with D possibly TRBD1 on 6 matching bases. The origin of this receptor is a man in his 60s with active or convalescent COVID-19. Written as DNA, the CDR3 is TGTGCCAGCAGCGCGCAACAGGGGAACACTGAAGCTTTCTTT. This sequence encodes CASSAQQGNTEAFF.